The sequence of this TCR beta chain was determined in a study of OX40 agonist ivuxolimab in advanced cancers. Study overall: Partial response was recorded in three patients: one hepatocellular carcinoma and two cutaneous melanoma cases.

Study results and limitations: There were, on average, more expanded clones in CD8+ T cells than in CD4+.

As to this clone: No antigen is known for it.

V was shortened by 0 bases and J by 4 bases, with 13 bases between the two germline ends. The germline V gene has CDR1 MNHNY and CDR2 SVGAGI (reference sequence). The CDR3 runs to 15 residues. Patients were ruled out by autoimmune disease history or systemic immunosuppression. Method: immunoSEQ multiplex PCR; TCRdb's copy keeps in-frame clones and lacks some. The repertoire has around 83,000 clones, 84% of them found once; the top ten carry roughly 6.6%. The sequencing here drew on CD4+ or CD8+ T cells sorted from blood, taken in a trial of the OX40 agonist ivuxolimab. The chain uses TRBV6-6 and TRBJ2-7; D not certain. The clonotype originates from an adult with an advanced solid tumor such as melanoma, head and neck, liver or kidney cancer. The CDR3 DNA reads as TGTGCCAGCAGTTACTCGACCGGATCCCTGTACGAGCAGTACTTC. Its translation: CASSYSTGSLYEQYF.